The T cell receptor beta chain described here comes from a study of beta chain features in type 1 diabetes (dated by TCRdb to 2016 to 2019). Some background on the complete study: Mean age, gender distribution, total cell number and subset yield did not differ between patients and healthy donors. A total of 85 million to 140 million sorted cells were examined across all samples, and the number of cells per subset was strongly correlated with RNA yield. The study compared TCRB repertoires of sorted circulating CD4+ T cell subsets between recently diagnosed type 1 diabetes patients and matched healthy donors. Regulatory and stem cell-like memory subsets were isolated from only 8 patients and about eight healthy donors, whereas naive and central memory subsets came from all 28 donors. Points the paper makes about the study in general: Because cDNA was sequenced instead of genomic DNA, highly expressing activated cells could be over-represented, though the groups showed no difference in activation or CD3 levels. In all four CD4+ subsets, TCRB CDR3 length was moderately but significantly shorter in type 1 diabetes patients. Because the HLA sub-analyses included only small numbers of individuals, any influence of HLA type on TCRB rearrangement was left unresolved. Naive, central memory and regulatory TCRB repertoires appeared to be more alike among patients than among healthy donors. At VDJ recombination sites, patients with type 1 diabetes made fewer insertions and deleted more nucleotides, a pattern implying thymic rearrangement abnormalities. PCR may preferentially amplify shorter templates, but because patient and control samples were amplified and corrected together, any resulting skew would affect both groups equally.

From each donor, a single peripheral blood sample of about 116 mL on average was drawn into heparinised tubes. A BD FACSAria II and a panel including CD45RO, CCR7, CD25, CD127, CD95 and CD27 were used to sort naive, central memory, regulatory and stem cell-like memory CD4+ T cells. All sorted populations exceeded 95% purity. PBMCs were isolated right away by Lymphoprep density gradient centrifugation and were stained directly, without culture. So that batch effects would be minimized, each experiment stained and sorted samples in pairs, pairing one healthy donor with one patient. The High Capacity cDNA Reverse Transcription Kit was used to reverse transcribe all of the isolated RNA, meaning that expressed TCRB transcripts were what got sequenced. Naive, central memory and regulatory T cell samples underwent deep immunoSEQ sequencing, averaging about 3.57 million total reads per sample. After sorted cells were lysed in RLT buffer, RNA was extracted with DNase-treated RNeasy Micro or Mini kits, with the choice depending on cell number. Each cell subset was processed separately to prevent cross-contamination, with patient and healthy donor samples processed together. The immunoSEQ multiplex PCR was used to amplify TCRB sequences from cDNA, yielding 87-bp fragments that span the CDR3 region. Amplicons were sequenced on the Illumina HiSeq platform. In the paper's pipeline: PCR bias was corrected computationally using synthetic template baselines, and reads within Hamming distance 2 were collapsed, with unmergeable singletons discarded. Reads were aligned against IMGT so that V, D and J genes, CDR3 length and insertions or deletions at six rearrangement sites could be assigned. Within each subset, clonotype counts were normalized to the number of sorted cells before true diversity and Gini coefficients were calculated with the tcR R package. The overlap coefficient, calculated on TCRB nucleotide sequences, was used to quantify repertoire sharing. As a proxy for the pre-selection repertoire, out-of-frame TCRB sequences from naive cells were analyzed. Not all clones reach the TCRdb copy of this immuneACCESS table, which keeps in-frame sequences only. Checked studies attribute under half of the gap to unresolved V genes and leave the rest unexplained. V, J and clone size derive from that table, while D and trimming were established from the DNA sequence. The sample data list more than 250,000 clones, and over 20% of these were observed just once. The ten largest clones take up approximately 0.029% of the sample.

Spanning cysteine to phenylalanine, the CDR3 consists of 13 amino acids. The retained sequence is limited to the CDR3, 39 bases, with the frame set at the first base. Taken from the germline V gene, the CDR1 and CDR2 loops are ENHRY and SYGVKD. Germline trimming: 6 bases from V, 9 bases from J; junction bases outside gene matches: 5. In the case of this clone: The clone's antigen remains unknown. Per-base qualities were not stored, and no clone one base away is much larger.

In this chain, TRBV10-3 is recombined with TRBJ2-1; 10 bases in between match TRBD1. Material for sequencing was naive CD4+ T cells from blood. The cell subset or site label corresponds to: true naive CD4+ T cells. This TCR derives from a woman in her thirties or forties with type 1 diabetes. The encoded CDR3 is CAISGTGVIEQFF. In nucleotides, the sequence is TGTGCCATCAGCGGGACAGGGGTCATTGAGCAGTTCTTC.